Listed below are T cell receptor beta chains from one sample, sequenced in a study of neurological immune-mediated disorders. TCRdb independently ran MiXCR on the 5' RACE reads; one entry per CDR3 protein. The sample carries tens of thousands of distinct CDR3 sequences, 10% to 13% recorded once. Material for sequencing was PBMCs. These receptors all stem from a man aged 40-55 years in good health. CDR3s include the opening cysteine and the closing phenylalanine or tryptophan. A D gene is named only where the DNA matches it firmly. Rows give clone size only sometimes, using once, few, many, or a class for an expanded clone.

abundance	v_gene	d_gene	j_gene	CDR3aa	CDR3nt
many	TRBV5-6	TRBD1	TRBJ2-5	CASSWGTGGEETQYF	TGTGCCAGCAGCTGGGGGACAGGGGGCGAGGAGACCCAGTACTTC
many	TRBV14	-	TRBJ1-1	CASSQVGGSEAFF	TGTGCCAGCAGCCAAGTGGGGGGATCTGAAGCTTTCTTT
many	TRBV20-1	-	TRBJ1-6	CSASRTENSPLHF	TGCAGTGCTAGCAGGACAGAGAATTCACCCCTCCACTTT
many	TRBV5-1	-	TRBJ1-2	CASSLVGDGYTF	TGCGCCAGCAGCTTGGTCGGGGATGGCTACACCTTC
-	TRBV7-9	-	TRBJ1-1	CASSSVVLAFF	TGTGCCAGCAGCTCCGTAGTTTTAGCTTTCTTT
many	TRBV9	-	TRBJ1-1	CASSLGLAEGEAFF	TGTGCCAGCAGCTTGGGCCTTGCTGAGGGTGAAGCTTTCTTT
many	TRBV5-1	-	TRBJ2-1	CASSLEPGTHNEQFF	TGCGCCAGCAGCTTGGAGCCCGGGACCCACAATGAGCAGTTCTTC
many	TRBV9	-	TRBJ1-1	CASSVGAASNTEAFF	TGTGCCAGCAGCGTAGGAGCCGCGTCGAACACTGAAGCTTTCTTT
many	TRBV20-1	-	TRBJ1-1	CSARGTTNTEAFF	TGCAGTGCTAGGGGCACCACGAACACTGAAGCTTTCTTT
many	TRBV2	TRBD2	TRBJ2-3	CASSESLAGTDTQYF	TGTGCCAGCAGTGAGAGTCTAGCGGGCACAGATACGCAGTATTTT
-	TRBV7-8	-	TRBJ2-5	CASSLALGRGVENQYF	TGTGCCAGCAGCTTAGCCCTAGGTAGAGGGGTGGAGAACCAGTACTTC
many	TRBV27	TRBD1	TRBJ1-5	CASSSTGVHSNQPQHF	TGTGCCAGCAGTTCCACAGGGGTTCATAGCAATCAGCCCCAGCATTTT
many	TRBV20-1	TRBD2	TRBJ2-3	CSARVAGDTDTQYF	TGCAGTGCTCGAGTTGCGGGGGACACAGATACGCAGTATTTT
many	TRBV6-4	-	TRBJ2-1	CASSEPGRTNEQFF	TGTGCCAGCAGTGAACCCGGACGGACCAATGAGCAGTTCTTC
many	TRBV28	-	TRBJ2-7	CASTTFYEQYF	TGTGCCAGCACCACCTTTTACGAGCAGTACTTC
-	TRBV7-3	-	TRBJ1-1	CASSPIPPGRKGYTEAFF	TGTGCCAGCAGCCCTATCCCCCCCGGGAGAAAGGGGTACACTGAAGCTTTCTTT
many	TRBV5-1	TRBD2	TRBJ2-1	CASSHGLAGGEQFF	TGCGCCAGCAGCCACGGACTAGCGGGGGGCGAGCAGTTCTTC
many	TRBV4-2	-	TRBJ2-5	CASSQPQGQETQYF	TGTGCCAGCAGCCAACCCCAGGGCCAAGAGACCCAGTACTTC
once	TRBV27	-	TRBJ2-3	CVSPSTDTQYF	TGTGTCAGCCCTAGCACAGATACGCAGTATTTT
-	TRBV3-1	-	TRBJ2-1	CASSLSLGSWGNERFF	TGTGCCAGCAGTCTATCGCTAGGCAGTTGGGGAAATGAGCGGTTCTTC
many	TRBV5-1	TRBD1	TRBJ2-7	CASTDGTARGF	TGCGCCAGCACCGACGGGACAGCCAGGGGCTTC
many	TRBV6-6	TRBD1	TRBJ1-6	CASSQQGRNSPLHF	TGTGCCAGCAGTCAACAGGGGAGGAATTCACCCCTCCACTTT
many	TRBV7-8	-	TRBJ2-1	CATAEGWEENEQFF	TGTGCCACAGCCGAAGGTTGGGAGGAAAATGAGCAGTTCTTC
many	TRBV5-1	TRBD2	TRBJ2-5	CASSLAGGGPEWTQYF	TGCGCCAGCAGCTTGGCCGGGGGGGGACCCGAGTGGACCCAGTACTTC
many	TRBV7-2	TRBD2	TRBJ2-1	CASSLGTSSNEQFF	TGTGCCAGCAGCCTAGGGACTAGCTCCAATGAGCAGTTCTTC
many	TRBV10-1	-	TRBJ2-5	CASSPSGSKETQYF	TGCGCCAGCAGTCCCTCTGGTAGCAAAGAGACCCAGTACTTC
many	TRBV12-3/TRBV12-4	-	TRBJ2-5	CASSLEEETQYF	TGTGCCAGCAGTTTAGAGGAGGAGACCCAGTACTTC
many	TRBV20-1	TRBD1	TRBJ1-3	CSAAYPGGSPRNTIYF	TGCAGTGCTGCGTACCCAGGGGGGTCTCCGAGAAACACCATATATTTT